The 32 T cell receptor beta chains below all came from one sample that was sequenced in a study of blood T cell repertoires in COVID-19. The repertoire was sequenced with immunoSEQ multiplex PCR; TCRdb's copy has only in-frame clones and lacks some. The sample contains about 150,000 clones, about four fifths of which appear only once. Source material: peripheral blood. These receptors all stem from a human donor with acute or convalescent COVID-19. The donor label of this sample is uncertain.

This chain connects TRBV4-1 to TRBJ2-2; perhaps TRBD1 as D (6 bases). The CDR3 extends over 15 amino acids. V lost 4 bases and J lost 2, with 11 bases in between. Germline V CDR1 and CDR2: MGHRA, YSYEKL. This CDR3 is CASSLLDRNTGELFF. CDR3 DNA: TGCGCCAGCAGCCTCCTGGACAGAAACACCGGGGAGCTGTTTTTT.

This chain joins TRBV3-1 (or the pseudogene TRBV3-2) and TRBJ2-5, with D perhaps matching TRBD2 (6 bases). The CDR3 is made up of 14 amino acids. Deletions cut 3 bases from V and 5 bases from J, with 13 bases between. CDR1 is LGHDT and CDR2 is YNNKEL in the germline V gene (reference sequence). The CDR3 coding sequence is TGTGCCAGCAGCCAGGCGGGGTTAGTGGAGACCCAGTACTTC. Encoded protein: CASSQAGLVETQYF.

The genes are TRBV5-1 and TRBJ1-5, with D perhaps TRBD1 (6 bases). Germline lookup yields CDR1 SGHRS and CDR2 YFSETQ. V was trimmed by 0 bases and J by 2 bases, leaving 15 bases between them. The CDR3 is 17 amino acids. DNA for the CDR3: TGCGCCAGCAGCTTGGATGGCCAGGGGATAGGCAATCAGCCCCAGCATTTT. Its protein product is CASSLDGQGIGNQPQHF.

V gene TRBV7-9 combines with J gene TRBJ1-2; D is possibly TRBD1 (5 bases). The CDR3 consists of 15 residues. The V and J ends lost 7 bases and 3 bases respectively, with 18 bases between them. Germline V CDR1 and CDR2: SEHNR, FQNEAQ (reference sequence). The CDR3 protein is CASKESSGRYYGYTF. CDR3 nucleotide sequence: TGTGCCAGCAAGGAGTCATCAGGGCGCTACTATGGCTACACCTTC.

The chain carries TRBV13 and TRBJ1-1; no clear D gene. This CDR3 region has 13 residues. Germline lookup yields CDR1 PRHDT and CDR2 FYEKMQ (reference sequence). Trimming took 4 bases from V and 8 from J, leaving 14 bases between them. Here the CDR3 reads CASSWTGSEEAFF. The CDR3 DNA reads TGTGCCAGCAGCTGGACCGGGAGTGAAGAAGCTTTCTTT.

The chain has TRBV27 and TRBJ1-1; tentative D call: TRBD1 (6 bases). From germline, CDR1 is MNHEY and CDR2 SMNVEV (reference sequence). The CDR3 contains 16 residues. V lost 5 bases, J lost 0 bases, and 16 bases lay in between. The CDR3: CASSISNRAMNTEAFF. CDR3 nucleotide sequence: TGTGCCAGCAGTATTTCCAACAGGGCGATGAACACTGAAGCTTTCTTT.

This chain links TRBV5-1 with TRBJ2-7; TRBD2 aligns across 8 bases. This CDR3 contains 18 residues. The V gene's germline CDR1 is SGHRS and CDR2 YFSETQ. Trimming cost V 0 bases and J 3 bases; bases outside gene matches: 14. CDR3 in DNA: TGCGCCAGCAGCTTGGTCCCTCCGAGCGGGGGCCAGATCTACGAGCAGTACTTC. It encodes CASSLVPPSGGQIYEQYF.

This clone was seen only once. The chain recombines TRBV5-4 with TRBJ2-1; maybe TRBD1 (5 bases). V was shortened by 0 bases and J by 7 bases, with 14 bases between the two germline ends. Germline V gives CDR1 SGHNT, CDR2 YYREEE (reference sequence). The CDR3 is 15 amino acids. The chain's CDR3 is CASSLGAGSGNEQFF. DNA for the CDR3: TGTGCCAGCAGCTTGGGGGCAGGGTCAGGGAATGAGCAGTTCTTC.

This chain links TRBV24-1 with TRBJ2-5, with 10 positions matching TRBD1. J gave up 5 bases and V 3 bases, and 8 bases lay outside the gene matches. The CDR3 covers 16 residues. Germline assignment: CDR1 KGHDR and CDR2 SFDVKD. The DNA of the CDR3 is TGTGCCACCAGTGATCCCGGGACAGGGGCGGGGGAGACCCAGTACTTC. It translates to CATSDPGTGAGETQYF.

The chain carries TRBV18 and TRBJ1-2; D is perhaps TRBD1 (6 bases). Trimming removed 4 bases from V and 10 bases from J, with 10 bases in between. Germline CDR1 KGHSH, CDR2 LQKENI. CDR3 size: 11 residues. The CDR3: CASSQGVYYTF. CDR3 DNA: TGTGCCAGCTCACAGGGGGTATACTACACCTTC.

J is TRBJ1-4 and V is TRBV7-9; D gene unclear. This CDR3 comprises 15 residues. CDR1 SEHNR and CDR2 FQNEAQ come from the germline V gene (reference sequence). Trimming removed 3 bases from V and 0 bases from J, with 8 bases in between. The CDR3 reads CASSFRYATNEKLFF. The CDR3 nucleotides are TGTGCCAGCAGCTTCCGGTATGCAACTAATGAAAAACTGTTTTTT.

This clone occurred once. The V call is TRBV19, the J call TRBJ2-7; TRBD2 might be the D (5 bases). Between the trimmed V and J ends, which lost 5 bases and 0 bases, there was a span of 11 bases. CDR1 is LNHDA, CDR2 SQIVND, per germline (reference sequence). The CDR3 extends over 14 amino acids. The CDR3: CASSLGGSSYEQYF. Written as DNA, the CDR3 is TGTGCCAGTAGTCTAGGAGGCTCCTCCTACGAGCAGTACTTC.

This sequence joins TRBV24-1 and TRBJ2-7; D ambiguous. Germline CDR1 is KGHDR and CDR2 is SFDVKD. This CDR3 region has 13 residues. V was pared by 4 bases and J by 0 bases, with 6 bases between. The CDR3 spells CATSEAPSYEQYF. In DNA form, the CDR3 reads TGTGCCACCAGTGAAGCGCCCTCCTACGAGCAGTACTTC.

This chain links TRBV3-1 (or the pseudogene TRBV3-2) with TRBJ1-1; D perhaps matches TRBD1 (5 bases). V was pared by 3 bases and J by 0 bases, with 8 bases between. This CDR3 is 14 amino acids long. CDR1 LGHDT and CDR2 YNNKEL come from the germline V gene (reference sequence). The CDR3 DNA is TGTGCCAGCAGCCACGCGGGGCTGAACACTGAAGCTTTCTTT. Amino acids: CASSHAGLNTEAFF.

The V and J genes are TRBV20-1 and TRBJ1-2; no clear D. In germline, CDR1 is DFQATT, CDR2 SNEGSKA (reference sequence). The CDR3 loop spans 11 amino acids. The V and J ends lost 1 base and 8 bases respectively, with 8 bases between them. CDR3 amino acids: CSARVSRGYTF. CDR3 coding DNA: TGCAGTGCTAGAGTATCGCGAGGCTACACCTTC.

This clone turned up a few times. The genes are TRBV13 and TRBJ1-6; D remains ambiguous. From germline, CDR1 is PRHDT and CDR2 FYEKMQ (reference sequence). V lost 0 bases and J lost 0, with 6 bases in between. This CDR3 is 16 amino acids long. CDR3 nucleotides: TGTGCCAGCAGCTTAGGAGGGAGCTCCTATAATTCACCCCTCCACTTT. Translation: CASSLGGSSYNSPLHF.

V is TRBV5-4 and J is TRBJ1-2; D not certain. Germline-derived CDR1 and CDR2 are SGHNT and YYREEE (reference sequence). The CDR3 loop spans 14 amino acids. Trimming cost V 0 bases and J 7 bases, with 13 bases left between them. CDR3 DNA: TGTGCCAGCAGCTTGGAGTTCCGCCCGGGTGGCTACACCTTC. Translated: CASSLEFRPGGYTF.

The V and J genes are TRBV6-6 and TRBJ2-7; D ambiguous. V was shortened by 6 bases and J by 0 bases, with 9 bases between the two germline ends. Per the germline V gene, CDR1 is MNHNY and CDR2 is SVGAGI (reference sequence). This CDR3 is built from 13 residues. CDR3: CASRRESSYEQYV. In DNA form, the CDR3 reads TGTGCCAGCAGGCGAGAGAGCTCCTACGAGCAGTACGTC.

The CDR3 DNA reads as TGTGCCAGCAGCTTGGCCTCCGTTGGCTACACCTTC. Residues: CASSLASVGYTF. The gene calls are TRBV5-6 and TRBJ1-2, with unresolved D. Germline loops: CDR1 SGHDT, CDR2 YYEEEE. The CDR3 is made up of 12 amino acids. The V end lost 0 bases, the J end lost 7 bases, and 7 bases lay between the germline ends.

The V gene is TRBV30, the J gene TRBJ2-3; a possible D gene is TRBD2 (5 bases). Germline lookup yields CDR1 GTSNPN and CDR2 SVGIG (reference sequence). Trimming left V 2 bases short and J 2 bases short, with 20 bases between. This CDR3 has 17 residues. The CDR3 region is CAWSIGGGHIDTDTQYF. In nucleotides, the CDR3 is TGTGCCTGGAGTATTGGAGGTGGGCATATCGACACAGATACGCAGTATTTT.

The chain employs TRBV18 and TRBJ1-5; TRBD1 might be the D (6 bases). This CDR3 spans 14 amino acids. CDR1 KGHSH and CDR2 LQKENI come from the germline V gene. The V and J ends lost 2 bases and 4 bases respectively, with 9 bases between them. The CDR3 DNA is TGTGCCAGCTCACCAGTGGGGGCGAATCAGCCCCAGCATTTT. Translation: CASSPVGANQPQHF.

This clone was observed a few times. The J gene is TRBJ2-7, the V gene TRBV7-2; D perhaps matches TRBD1 (6 bases). The V gene's germline CDR1 is SGHTA and CDR2 FQGNSA. V dropped 6 bases and J dropped 4 bases, with 19 bases sitting between them. This CDR3 contains 15 residues. CDR3 sequence (DNA): TGTGCCAGCAGTCTCAAATCTGGGGGCCCGTACGAGCAGTACGTC. Its protein product is CASSLKSGGPYEQYV.

In DNA form, the CDR3 reads TGTGCCAGCAGCTTGGAACGGGGGGCGATCACCGAGCAGTACTTC. Its protein is CASSLERGAITEQYF. This chain uses TRBV5-6 with TRBJ2-7; tentative D call: TRBD2 (7 bases). From germline, CDR1 is SGHDT and CDR2 YYEEEE. This CDR3 contains 15 residues. V was shortened by 0 bases and J by 6 bases, with 16 bases between the two germline ends. The whole variable domain, filled in from reference TRBV5-6 and TRBJ2-7, reads DAGVTQSPTHLIKTRGQQVTLRCSPKSGHDTVSWYQQALGQGPQFIFQYYEEEERQRGNFPDRFSGHQFPNYSSELNVNALLLGDSALYLCASSLERGAITEQYFGPGTRLTVT.

The rearrangement links TRBV5-5 to TRBJ1-3, with 7 bases matching TRBD1. After removal of 4 bases from V and 4 bases from J, the junction contained 8 bases not matched to a gene. Per the germline V gene, CDR1 is SGHKS and CDR2 is YYEKEE (reference sequence). The CDR3 totals 15 residues. The CDR3: CASSPLPDRGNTIYF. Here the CDR3 DNA reads TGTGCCAGCAGCCCCCTCCCGGACAGGGGAAACACCATATATTTT.

The V call is TRBV24-1, the J call TRBJ1-1; a weak D match, TRBD1 (6 bases). Germline CDR1 and CDR2: KGHDR and SFDVKD. The V gene lost 5 bases and the J gene lost 2 bases, with 17 bases spanning the gap. The CDR3 spans 16 residues. The CDR3 here is CATSARGVGANTEAFF. CDR3 DNA: TGTGCCACCAGTGCCCGCGGCGTGGGGGCCAACACTGAAGCTTTCTTT.

V usage is TRBV19 and J usage is TRBJ1-2; D is unresolved. V shed 1 base and J shed 2 bases, with 8 bases lying between them. The CDR3 consists of 14 residues. Germline CDR1 LNHDA, CDR2 SQIVND (reference sequence). CDR3 DNA: TGTGCCAGTAGTATAGGGTCGGTCAACTATGGCTACACCTTC. Amino acids: CASSIGSVNYGYTF.

The chain employs TRBV7-2 and TRBJ2-7, with D maybe TRBD2 (5 bases). Germline-derived CDR1 and CDR2 are SGHTA and FQGNSA. V lost 3 bases and J 2 bases, leaving 11 bases between the germline ends. The CDR3 covers 14 residues. CDR3 amino acids: CASSLDSATYEQYV. CDR3 nucleotides: TGTGCCAGCAGCTTGGACTCGGCCACCTACGAGCAGTACGTC.

The chain is built from TRBV5-4 and TRBJ1-6, with D possibly TRBD1 on 5 matching bases. The CDR3 spans 16 residues. CDR1 and CDR2 (germline): SGHNT, YYREEE (reference sequence). V was cut by 3 bases and J by 7 bases, with 17 bases left in between. In nucleotides, the CDR3 is TGTGCCAGCAGCTCGGGGGGGAATCTGGGGAATTCACCCCTCCACTTT. The encoded protein is CASSSGGNLGNSPLHF.

The chain carries TRBV5-1 and TRBJ2-5, with D tentatively TRBD2 (5 bases). The CDR3 sequence is 14 residues long. Trimming took off 0 bases at V and 3 bases at J, with 9 bases between the two ends. Germline V gives CDR1 SGHRS, CDR2 YFSETQ. This CDR3 is CASSLDVGEETQYF. CDR3 DNA sequence: TGCGCCAGCAGCTTGGATGTCGGGGAAGAGACCCAGTACTTC.

This clone was observed a handful of times. This chain joins TRBV7-9 and TRBJ1-2; no clear D. The CDR3 has 13 residues. V was clipped by 2 bases and J by 4 bases, with 8 bases between them. CDR1 is SEHNR, CDR2 FQNEAQ, per germline (reference sequence). For the CDR3, the DNA is TGTGCCAGCAGCTTAAGGGAGTTCTATGGCTACACCTTC. Translated: CASSLREFYGYTF. The entire variable domain, with the rest obtained from reference TRBV7-9 and TRBJ1-2, is as follows: DTGVSQNPRHKITKRGQNVTFRCDPISEHNRLYWYRQTLGQGPEFLTYFQNEAQLEKSRLLSDRFSAERPKGSFSTLEIQRTEQGDSAMYLCASSLREFYGYTFGSGTRLTVV.

This clone is judged medium-sized (0.01 to 0.1%). This chain links TRBV7-6 with TRBJ1-3, with TRBD1 identical over 9 bases. Germline V gene lookup returns CDR1 SGHVS and CDR2 FNYEAQ. The CDR3 consists of 15 residues. V dropped 2 bases and J dropped 8; count of bases not matched to a gene: 7. The CDR3 DNA sequence: TGTGCCAGCAGCTTAAGCCAACAGGGGGCGTACACCATATATTTT. Amino acid sequence: CASSLSQQGAYTIYF.

Written as DNA, the CDR3 is TGCGCCAGCAGCTTGGACCCGACAGCTATCTATGGCTACACCTTC. Protein: CASSLDPTAIYGYTF. V gene TRBV5-1 combines with J gene TRBJ1-2; D may be TRBD1 (5 bases). This CDR3 spans 15 amino acids. Germline V gene lookup returns CDR1 SGHRS and CDR2 YFSETQ. The V end lost 0 bases, the J end lost 4 bases, and 13 bases lay between the germline ends.